This is a list of T cell receptor beta chains from one sample in a study of blood T cell repertoires in COVID-19. Repertoires were generated with immunoSEQ multiplex PCR, while TCRdb's copy carries only in-frame clones and drops some. The sample lists about 34,000 clones, around 90% occurring once. The specimen sequenced was peripheral blood. The receptors here all came from a man older than 75 with acute or convalescent COVID-19. Both conserved end residues are part of each CDR3. A D gene is named only where the DNA matches it firmly. Not all rows give a size; the values are once, few, many and, for expanded clones, a class.

v_gene	d_gene	j_gene	abundance	CDR3aa	CDR3nt
TRBV6-5	NA	TRBJ1-2	few	CASARNRINYGYTF	TGTGCCAGCGCCCGTAACAGGATTAACTATGGCTACACCTTC
TRBV18	NA	TRBJ1-2	few	CASSPKRDYYGYTF	TGTGCCAGCTCGCCCAAGCGGGACTACTATGGCTACACCTTC
TRBV9	NA	TRBJ2-3	NA	CASSVGTWSGTDTQYF	TGTGCCAGCAGCGTAGGGACTTGGAGTGGCACAGATACGCAGTATTTT
TRBV24-1	TRBD1	TRBJ2-3	NA	CATSDTDRDTDTQYF	TGTGCCACCAGTGACACGGACAGGGACACAGATACGCAGTATTTT
TRBV7-3	TRBD2	TRBJ2-1	NA	CASSPPSGRVQFF	TGTGCCAGCAGCCCCCCTAGCGGACGTGTGCAGTTCTTC
TRBV7-2	TRBD2	TRBJ2-7	NA	CASSLVDRGGLNEQYF	TGTGCCAGCAGCTTAGTGGACCGGGGGGGCCTGAACGAGCAGTACTTC
TRBV20-1	NA	TRBJ2-2	few	CSASAFGQTGELFF	TGCAGTGCTAGTGCCTTTGGGCAGACCGGGGAGCTGTTTTTT
TRBV12-3/TRBV12-4	NA	TRBJ1-5	NA	CASRQFSNQPQHF	TGTGCCAGCAGACAGTTTAGCAATCAGCCCCAGCATTTT
TRBV2	NA	TRBJ1-5	NA	CASRGGEGTVEHF	TGTGCCAGCAGAGGGGGGGAGGGAACGGTAGAACATTTT
TRBV18	NA	TRBJ2-5	NA	CASSPSSEGPAGTQYF	TGTGCCAGCTCACCCAGTAGCGAAGGACCAGCCGGGACCCAGTACTTC
TRBV5-1	NA	TRBJ2-5	NA	CASSYRQDQETQYF	TGCGCCAGCAGCTATCGACAGGACCAAGAGACCCAGTACTTC
TRBV11-3	NA	TRBJ2-7	NA	CASSLGQSYEQYF	TGTGCCAGCAGCTTGGGGCAGTCCTACGAGCAGTACTTC
TRBV5-1	NA	TRBJ2-2	NA	CASSLDGQPTGELFF	TGCGCCAGCAGCTTGGATGGACAGCCTACCGGGGAGCTGTTTTTT
TRBV5-1	TRBD1	TRBJ1-3	NA	CASSLDGQGFGGNTIYF	TGCGCCAGCAGCTTGGATGGACAGGGTTTTGGTGGAAACACCATATATTTT
TRBV5-1	TRBD1	TRBJ2-7	medium-sized	CASSLAGTGGYEQYF	TGCGCCAGCAGCTTGGCCGGGACAGGTGGCTACGAGCAGTACTTC
TRBV3-1/TRBV3-2	NA	TRBJ1-5	NA	CASSHSGGNQPQHF	TGTGCCAGCAGCCACTCAGGGGGCAATCAGCCCCAGCATTTT
TRBV4-1	TRBD1	TRBJ1-1	NA	CASSPRQGALAEAFF	TGCGCCAGCAGCCCACGACAGGGGGCATTAGCTGAAGCTTTCTTT
TRBV24-1	TRBD1	TRBJ1-1	NA	CATSDAGSGTGHEAFF	TGTGCCACCAGTGATGCCGGCTCCGGGACAGGGCATGAAGCTTTCTTT
TRBV5-1	TRBD1	TRBJ1-5	few	CASSTGTGNQPQHF	TGCGCCAGCAGCACCGGGACAGGGAATCAGCCCCAGCATTTT
TRBV7-8	TRBD1	TRBJ2-5	NA	CASSLAVTGVGETQYF	TGTGCCAGCAGCTTAGCCGTGACAGGGGTGGGGGAGACCCAGTACTTC
TRBV7-2	NA	TRBJ2-7	NA	CASSLDRSDEQYF	TGTGCCAGCAGCTTAGACAGATCCGACGAGCAGTACTTC
TRBV19	TRBD1	TRBJ1-1	NA	CASRQGIEAFF	TGTGCCAGTCGACAGGGGATTGAAGCTTTCTTT
TRBV11-2	NA	TRBJ1-6	NA	CASSFSGRYNSPLHF	TGTGCCAGCAGCTTTTCAGGGCGTTATAATTCACCCCTCCACTTT
TRBV2	NA	TRBJ2-3	once	CASSAQGLDTQYF	TGTGCCAGCAGTGCCCAGGGTCTGGATACGCAGTATTTT
TRBV23-1	TRBD1	TRBJ2-7	NA	CASSQSWTGLSLMDEQYF	TGCGCCAGCAGTCAATCGTGGACAGGGCTGAGTCTAATGGACGAGCAGTACTTC
TRBV30	TRBD2	TRBJ2-3	NA	CASRLAGVDTQYF	TGTGCCTCGCGACTAGCGGGGGTAGATACGCAGTATTTT
TRBV28	NA	TRBJ2-2	NA	CASSPELTGELFF	TGTGCCAGCAGTCCAGAACTAACCGGGGAGCTGTTTTTT
TRBV3-1/TRBV3-2	NA	TRBJ1-6	once	CASSSSRGSYNSPLHF	TGTGCCAGCAGCTCAAGCAGGGGTTCCTATAATTCACCCCTCCACTTT
TRBV3-1/TRBV3-2	NA	TRBJ1-6	NA	CASSQGTGRDSPLHF	TGTGCCAGCAGCCAGGGCACAGGGAGAGATTCACCCCTCCACTTT
TRBV5-4	NA	TRBJ1-2	NA	CASSPDSTYGYTF	TGTGCCAGCAGCCCTGACAGCACTTATGGCTACACCTTC
TRBV2	TRBD1	TRBJ1-6	NA	CASSRGGQGNSPLHF	TGTGCCAGCAGTAGGGGCGGACAGGGGAATTCACCCCTCCACTTT
TRBV14	TRBD1	TRBJ1-2	NA	CASSQVHRGGYTF	TGTGCCAGCAGCCAAGTCCACAGGGGTGGCTACACCTTC
TRBV12-3/TRBV12-4	TRBD1	TRBJ1-5	NA	CASRDREQPQHF	TGTGCCAGCAGGGACAGGGAACAGCCCCAGCATTTT
TRBV6-5	NA	TRBJ2-3	NA	CASQGWQGRPDTQYF	TGTGCCAGCCAGGGGTGGCAGGGAAGGCCAGATACGCAGTATTTT
TRBV30	NA	TRBJ1-6	NA	CAWKAVEVGSPLHF	TGTGCCTGGAAGGCGGTCGAAGTTGGATCACCCCTCCACTTT
TRBV29-1	NA	TRBJ1-2	NA	CSVAIDSEVNGYTF	TGCAGCGTTGCCATTGACAGTGAGGTGAATGGCTACACCTTC
TRBV15	TRBD2	TRBJ2-1	NA	CATSRRASGGVEQFF	TGTGCCACCAGCAGACGGGCTAGCGGGGGGGTTGAGCAGTTCTTC
TRBV10-3	NA	TRBJ1-1	NA	CAISEGLTGNAFF	TGTGCCATCAGTGAGGGGCTGACGGGGAACGCTTTCTTT